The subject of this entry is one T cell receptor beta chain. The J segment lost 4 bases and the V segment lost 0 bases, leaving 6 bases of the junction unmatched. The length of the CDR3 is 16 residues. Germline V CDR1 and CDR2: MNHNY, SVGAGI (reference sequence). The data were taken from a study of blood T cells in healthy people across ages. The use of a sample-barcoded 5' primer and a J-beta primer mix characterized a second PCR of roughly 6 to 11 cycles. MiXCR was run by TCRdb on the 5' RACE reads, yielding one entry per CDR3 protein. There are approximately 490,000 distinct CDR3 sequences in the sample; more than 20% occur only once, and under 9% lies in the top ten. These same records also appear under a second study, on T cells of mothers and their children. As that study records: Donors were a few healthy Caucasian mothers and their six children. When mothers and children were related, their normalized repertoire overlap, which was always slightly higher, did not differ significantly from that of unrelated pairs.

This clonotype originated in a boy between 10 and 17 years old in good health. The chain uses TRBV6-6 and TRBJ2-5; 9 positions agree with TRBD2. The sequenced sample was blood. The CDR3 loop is CASSYSLAGVPETQYF. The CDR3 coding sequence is TGTGCCAGCAGTTACTCCTTAGCGGGGGTCCCAGAGACCCAGTACTTC.